This is a list of T cell receptor beta chains from one sample in a study of cytomegalovirus exposure and HLA in healthy donors. Here immunoSEQ multiplex PCR was the method, and the copy in TCRdb shows in-frame clones only, minus some. The data contain 120,000 to 150,000 clones, around 80% of them singletons. Material: PBMCs. All receptors derive from a man aged 40-49 years in good health and CMV-seropositive. The CDR3 runs from the conserved cysteine through the conserved F or W. Fields, in order: J gene, CDR3 length, clone size, D gene, V gene, CDR3 protein, CDR3 DNA. A D gene is named only where the DNA matches it firmly. Rows give clone size only sometimes, using once, few, many, or a class for an expanded clone.

J gene: TRBJ2-3
CDR3 length: 18
clone size: -
D gene: TRBD2
V gene: TRBV15
CDR3 protein: CATSRTLTLAGGTDTQYF
CDR3 DNA: TGTGCCACCAGCAGAACACTGACCCTAGCGGGAGGAACAGATACGCAGTATTTT

J gene: TRBJ2-1
CDR3 length: 13
clone size: -
D gene: -
V gene: TRBV6-5
CDR3 protein: CASSYRGGREQFF
CDR3 DNA: TGTGCCAGCAGTTATCGCGGGGGCCGGGAGCAGTTCTTC

J gene: TRBJ2-7
CDR3 length: 13
clone size: -
D gene: TRBD1
V gene: TRBV30
CDR3 protein: CAGTTGGLNEQYF
CDR3 DNA: TGTGCCGGTACGACAGGGGGCTTAAACGAGCAGTACTTC

J gene: TRBJ1-3
CDR3 length: 15
clone size: -
D gene: TRBD1
V gene: TRBV6-6
CDR3 protein: CASGQGAGSGNTIYF
CDR3 DNA: TGTGCCAGCGGACAGGGGGCCGGCTCTGGAAACACCATATATTTT

J gene: TRBJ1-1
CDR3 length: 14
clone size: -
D gene: -
V gene: TRBV27
CDR3 protein: CASSLSGGDTEAFF
CDR3 DNA: TGTGCCAGCAGTTTATCGGGGGGGGACACTGAAGCTTTCTTT

J gene: TRBJ1-5
CDR3 length: 14
clone size: few
D gene: -
V gene: TRBV10-3
CDR3 protein: CAISNRDSNQPQHF
CDR3 DNA: TGTGCCATCAGCAACAGGGATAGCAATCAGCCCCAGCATTTT

J gene: TRBJ2-3
CDR3 length: 15
clone size: -
D gene: TRBD2
V gene: TRBV27
CDR3 protein: CASAGGGRSTDTQYF
CDR3 DNA: TGTGCCAGCGCGGGGGGGGGAAGGAGCACAGATACGCAGTATTTT

J gene: TRBJ2-7
CDR3 length: 14
clone size: -
D gene: TRBD2
V gene: TRBV7-6
CDR3 protein: CASSSGTSWYEQYF
CDR3 DNA: TGTGCCAGCAGCTCCGGGACTAGCTGGTACGAGCAGTACTTC

J gene: TRBJ2-2
CDR3 length: 15
clone size: -
D gene: -
V gene: TRBV2
CDR3 protein: CASTPPAALASMLFF
CDR3 DNA: TGTGCCAGCACTCCCCCGGCGGCACTAGCCTCGATGCTGTTTTTT

J gene: TRBJ2-7
CDR3 length: 15
clone size: -
D gene: TRBD2
V gene: TRBV18
CDR3 protein: CASSPQRGSSYEQYF
CDR3 DNA: TGTGCCAGCTCACCCCAGCGGGGGAGCTCCTACGAGCAGTACTTC

J gene: TRBJ2-1
CDR3 length: 18
clone size: -
D gene: TRBD2
V gene: TRBV5-1
CDR3 protein: CASTFGLAGARGYNEQFF
CDR3 DNA: TGCGCCAGCACCTTCGGACTAGCGGGAGCGAGGGGCTACAATGAGCAGTTCTTC

J gene: TRBJ2-3
CDR3 length: 16
clone size: -
D gene: TRBD1
V gene: TRBV5-1
CDR3 protein: CASATGTGGYTDTQYF
CDR3 DNA: TGCGCCAGCGCCACCGGGACAGGGGGGTACACAGATACGCAGTATTTT

J gene: TRBJ1-2
CDR3 length: 13
clone size: few
D gene: TRBD1
V gene: TRBV7-2
CDR3 protein: CASSLAYRGGYTF
CDR3 DNA: TGTGCCAGCAGCTTAGCCTACAGGGGAGGCTACACCTTC

J gene: TRBJ2-3
CDR3 length: 19
clone size: once
D gene: TRBD2
V gene: TRBV5-1
CDR3 protein: CASSSNLAGAAVSTDTQYF
CDR3 DNA: TGCGCCAGCAGCTCGAACCTAGCGGGGGCCGCAGTAAGCACAGATACGCAGTATTTT

J gene: TRBJ1-2
CDR3 length: 13
clone size: -
D gene: TRBD1
V gene: TRBV27
CDR3 protein: CASRGTGNYGYTF
CDR3 DNA: TGTGCCAGCAGGGGGACAGGGAACTATGGCTACACCTTC

J gene: TRBJ2-1
CDR3 length: 15
clone size: -
D gene: TRBD2
V gene: TRBV5-1
CDR3 protein: CASSLGLAGRNEQFF
CDR3 DNA: TGCGCCAGCAGCTTAGGACTAGCGGGACGCAATGAGCAGTTCTTC

J gene: TRBJ2-7
CDR3 length: 16
clone size: -
D gene: TRBD2
V gene: TRBV30
CDR3 protein: CAWSVPLAGGQAEQYF
CDR3 DNA: TGTGCCTGGAGTGTACCCCTAGCGGGAGGGCAAGCCGAGCAGTACTTC

J gene: TRBJ1-1
CDR3 length: 14
clone size: -
D gene: -
V gene: TRBV27
CDR3 protein: CASSLKRGDTEAFF
CDR3 DNA: TGTGCCAGCAGTTTGAAGCGGGGGGACACTGAAGCTTTCTTT

J gene: TRBJ2-7
CDR3 length: 13
clone size: few
D gene: -
V gene: TRBV2
CDR3 protein: CASIPTYGDEQYF
CDR3 DNA: TGTGCCAGCATTCCTACGTACGGGGACGAGCAGTACTTC

J gene: TRBJ1-2
CDR3 length: 19
clone size: -
D gene: -
V gene: TRBV19
CDR3 protein: CASSIEGWARDTNNYGYTF
CDR3 DNA: TGTGCCAGTAGTATAGAAGGGTGGGCCAGGGACACCAATAACTATGGCTACACCTTC

J gene: TRBJ2-1
CDR3 length: 16
clone size: few
D gene: -
V gene: TRBV28
CDR3 protein: CASSHQPKRAYNEQFF
CDR3 DNA: TGTGCCAGCAGTCACCAACCGAAGCGGGCCTACAATGAGCAGTTCTTC

J gene: TRBJ2-5
CDR3 length: 16
clone size: -
D gene: -
V gene: TRBV7-9
CDR3 protein: CASSSSGTLDQETQYF
CDR3 DNA: TGTGCCAGCAGTTCAAGTGGGACTCTAGACCAAGAGACCCAGTACTTC

J gene: TRBJ2-3
CDR3 length: 15
clone size: few
D gene: -
V gene: TRBV27
CDR3 protein: CASSPEGGYTDTQYF
CDR3 DNA: TGTGCCAGCAGCCCCGAAGGGGGATACACAGATACGCAGTATTTT

J gene: TRBJ1-1
CDR3 length: 12
clone size: -
D gene: -
V gene: TRBV11-3
CDR3 protein: CASSPSSVEAFF
CDR3 DNA: TGTGCCAGCAGCCCGAGCTCGGTTGAAGCTTTCTTT

J gene: TRBJ1-1
CDR3 length: 13
clone size: once
D gene: TRBD1
V gene: TRBV5-1
CDR3 protein: CASRGQGNTEAFF
CDR3 DNA: TGCGCCAGCAGGGGACAGGGGAACACTGAAGCTTTCTTT

J gene: TRBJ1-1
CDR3 length: 15
clone size: -
D gene: -
V gene: TRBV7-9
CDR3 protein: CASSSAPGLYTEAFF
CDR3 DNA: TGTGCCAGCAGCAGCGCTCCAGGGCTCTACACTGAAGCTTTCTTT

J gene: TRBJ1-6
CDR3 length: 15
clone size: -
D gene: -
V gene: TRBV28
CDR3 protein: CASSLMRTLNSPLHF
CDR3 DNA: TGTGCCAGCAGTTTGATGCGGACACTTAATTCACCCCTCCACTTT

J gene: TRBJ2-7
CDR3 length: 16
clone size: -
D gene: TRBD1
V gene: TRBV13
CDR3 protein: CASSLRRQGTGYEQYF
CDR3 DNA: TGTGCCAGCAGCTTAAGACGACAGGGTACCGGCTACGAGCAGTACTTC

J gene: TRBJ1-5
CDR3 length: 16
clone size: -
D gene: -
V gene: TRBV7-2
CDR3 protein: CASSLSAVTDWGAQHF
CDR3 DNA: TGTGCCAGCAGCTTAAGCGCCGTTACGGATTGGGGAGCCCAGCATTTT

J gene: TRBJ2-5
CDR3 length: 16
clone size: -
D gene: -
V gene: TRBV2
CDR3 protein: CASSEALMAVQETQYF
CDR3 DNA: TGTGCCAGCAGTGAAGCTTTAATGGCAGTACAAGAGACCCAGTACTTC

J gene: TRBJ2-5
CDR3 length: 11
clone size: -
D gene: -
V gene: TRBV30
CDR3 protein: CAWNIVETQYF
CDR3 DNA: TGTGCCTGGAATATCGTGGAGACCCAGTACTTC

J gene: TRBJ2-7
CDR3 length: 15
clone size: -
D gene: -
V gene: TRBV5-1
CDR3 protein: CASSPQGGKEYEQYF
CDR3 DNA: TGCGCCAGCAGCCCTCAGGGTGGGAAAGAATACGAGCAGTACTTC

J gene: TRBJ2-2
CDR3 length: 16
clone size: few
D gene: -
V gene: TRBV21-1
CDR3 protein: CASSAGGQVRAGELFF
CDR3 DNA: TGTGCCAGCAGCGCAGGGGGCCAGGTGAGGGCCGGGGAGCTGTTTTTT

J gene: TRBJ2-7
CDR3 length: 14
clone size: -
D gene: TRBD2
V gene: TRBV30
CDR3 protein: CAWSRLAGMYEQYF
CDR3 DNA: TGTGCCTGGAGTAGACTAGCGGGGATGTACGAGCAGTACTTC

J gene: TRBJ2-1
CDR3 length: 16
clone size: -
D gene: -
V gene: TRBV11-2
CDR3 protein: CASSARREPRYNEQFF
CDR3 DNA: TGTGCCAGCAGCGCGAGGCGGGAACCCCGCTACAATGAGCAGTTCTTC

J gene: TRBJ2-1
CDR3 length: 18
clone size: -
D gene: TRBD2
V gene: TRBV5-1
CDR3 protein: CASSLTGSGGGSYNEQFF
CDR3 DNA: TGCGCCAGCAGCTTGACCGGGTCCGGCGGGGGCTCCTACAATGAGCAGTTCTTC

J gene: TRBJ1-6
CDR3 length: 11
clone size: -
D gene: -
V gene: TRBV7-2
CDR3 protein: CASSLNSPLHF
CDR3 DNA: TGTGCCAGCAGCCTAAATTCACCCCTCCACTTT

J gene: TRBJ1-6
CDR3 length: 15
clone size: -
D gene: -
V gene: TRBV5-1
CDR3 protein: CASSPDRRGRSPLHF
CDR3 DNA: TGCGCCAGCAGCCCCGACCGGCGGGGTCGTTCACCCCTCCACTTT

J gene: TRBJ2-1
CDR3 length: 14
clone size: -
D gene: TRBD2
V gene: TRBV7-6
CDR3 protein: CASSSRVAGDEQFF
CDR3 DNA: TGTGCCAGCAGCTCCCGAGTAGCGGGGGATGAGCAGTTCTTC

J gene: TRBJ2-7
CDR3 length: 15
clone size: -
D gene: TRBD2
V gene: TRBV9
CDR3 protein: CASSVGTSGSYEQYF
CDR3 DNA: TGTGCCAGCAGCGTTGGGACTAGCGGCTCCTACGAGCAGTACTTC

J gene: TRBJ1-4
CDR3 length: 14
clone size: -
D gene: TRBD1
V gene: TRBV7-2
CDR3 protein: CASSQETGDEKLFF
CDR3 DNA: TGTGCCAGCAGCCAAGAGACAGGGGATGAAAAACTGTTTTTT

J gene: TRBJ1-2
CDR3 length: 15
clone size: few
D gene: TRBD1
V gene: TRBV4-1
CDR3 protein: CASSQLVGTGYGYTF
CDR3 DNA: TGCGCCAGCAGCCAGTTAGTCGGGACAGGCTATGGCTACACCTTC

J gene: TRBJ2-7
CDR3 length: 13
clone size: -
D gene: -
V gene: TRBV4-3
CDR3 protein: CASSQGQAYEQYF
CDR3 DNA: TGCGCCAGCAGCCAAGGGCAAGCCTACGAGCAGTACTTC

J gene: TRBJ1-1
CDR3 length: 15
clone size: -
D gene: -
V gene: TRBV18
CDR3 protein: CASSLSTVRNTEAFF
CDR3 DNA: TGTGCCAGCTCACTCTCGACAGTCCGGAACACTGAAGCTTTCTTT

J gene: TRBJ2-5
CDR3 length: 18
clone size: -
D gene: TRBD2
V gene: TRBV5-1
CDR3 protein: CASSSGRTSGEFGETQYF
CDR3 DNA: TGCGCCAGCAGCTCTGGAAGGACTAGCGGCGAATTCGGAGAGACCCAGTACTTC

J gene: TRBJ1-1
CDR3 length: 14
clone size: few
D gene: -
V gene: TRBV6-6
CDR3 protein: CASSYIAENTEAFF
CDR3 DNA: TGTGCCAGCAGTTACATCGCAGAGAACACTGAAGCTTTCTTT

J gene: TRBJ2-3
CDR3 length: 20
clone size: -
D gene: TRBD2
V gene: TRBV18
CDR3 protein: CASSSTSRAGGRTSTDTQYF
CDR3 DNA: TGTGCCAGCTCATCTACATCGAGAGCGGGGGGCCGTACTAGCACAGATACGCAGTATTTT

J gene: TRBJ1-4
CDR3 length: 16
clone size: -
D gene: TRBD1
V gene: TRBV29-1
CDR3 protein: CSVEDTGTGGNEKLFF
CDR3 DNA: TGCAGCGTTGAAGATACGGGGACAGGGGGAAATGAAAAACTGTTTTTT

J gene: TRBJ2-7
CDR3 length: 12
clone size: -
D gene: -
V gene: TRBV18
CDR3 protein: CASSSIGGEQYF
CDR3 DNA: TGTGCCAGCTCATCCATTGGAGGGGAGCAGTACTTC

J gene: TRBJ2-2
CDR3 length: 20
clone size: -
D gene: -
V gene: TRBV9
CDR3 protein: CASSVVPCPCGGHNTGELFF
CDR3 DNA: TGTGCCAGCAGCGTAGTTCCTTGCCCATGTGGCGGGCATAACACCGGGGAGCTGTTTTTT

J gene: TRBJ2-7
CDR3 length: 12
clone size: -
D gene: -
V gene: TRBV29-1
CDR3 protein: CSVKTASYEQYF
CDR3 DNA: TGCAGCGTGAAGACAGCATCCTACGAGCAGTACTTC

J gene: TRBJ2-7
CDR3 length: 15
clone size: once
D gene: TRBD2
V gene: TRBV9
CDR3 protein: CASSPPSGRDDEQYF
CDR3 DNA: TGTGCCAGCAGCCCCCCTAGCGGGAGGGATGACGAGCAGTACTTC

J gene: TRBJ2-4
CDR3 length: 16
clone size: -
D gene: -
V gene: TRBV19
CDR3 protein: CASSILGGLAKNIQYF
CDR3 DNA: TGTGCCAGTAGTATTCTTGGCGGCCTAGCCAAAAACATTCAGTACTTC

J gene: TRBJ1-1
CDR3 length: 14
clone size: -
D gene: -
V gene: TRBV15
CDR3 protein: CATSWGHRNTEAFF
CDR3 DNA: TGTGCCACCAGCTGGGGACACAGGAACACTGAAGCTTTCTTT

J gene: TRBJ2-1
CDR3 length: 16
clone size: -
D gene: -
V gene: TRBV29-1
CDR3 protein: CSVEGNRGSSYNEQFF
CDR3 DNA: TGCAGCGTGGAGGGAAATCGGGGTTCCTCCTACAATGAGCAGTTCTTC